One sample yielded the 26 T cell receptor beta chains listed below, sequenced in a study of T-cell memory formation after mild COVID-19. TCRdb analysed the 5' RACE reads with MiXCR anew, one entry per CDR3 protein. The sample yields 450,000 to 650,000 distinct CDR3 sequences, roughly 18% seen once. Specimen: PBMCs or a T cell subset sorted from them (not recorded which). Receptors originate from an adult woman who had mild COVID-19 (a few samples of this study predate the infection). Cell type and time point are not known.

This rearrangement joins TRBV18 to TRBJ2-2; TRBD1 is a possible D gene (6 bases). Germline V lookup: CDR1 KGHSH, CDR2 LQKENI. This CDR3 has 15 amino acids. V was trimmed by 1 base and J by 1 base, leaving 7 bases between them. CDR3 bases: TGTGCCAGCTCACCACGGGACAAGAACACCGGGGAGCTGTTTTTT. The encoded protein is CASSPRDKNTGELFF.

This clonotype was seen a few times. This chain connects TRBV20-1 to TRBJ2-5, with D tentatively TRBD2 (6 bases). Looked up from germline, CDR1 is DFQATT and CDR2 is SNEGSKA (reference sequence). V was cut by 3 bases and J by 4 bases, with 12 bases left in between. CDR3 length: 13 residues. Here the CDR3 reads CSASRVGGETQYF. For the CDR3, the DNA is TGCAGTGCTAGTCGGGTGGGGGGAGAGACCCAGTACTTC.

The table lists this clonotype with a few counts. The chain carries TRBV7-2 and TRBJ2-2; D not certain. V was trimmed by 1 base and J by 0 bases, leaving 6 bases between them. The CDR3 has 15 amino acids. Germline CDR1 and CDR2: SGHTA and FQGNSA. CDR3 amino acids: CASSLEPSNTGELFF. In DNA, the CDR3 is TGTGCCAGCAGCTTAGAGCCGTCGAACACCGGGGAGCTGTTTTTT.

This sequence joins TRBV7-6 and TRBJ1-1; TRBD1 is a possible D gene (6 bases). The V gene lost 6 bases and the J gene lost 1 base, with 15 bases spanning the gap. Germline V CDR1 and CDR2: SGHVS, FNYEAQ. This CDR3 comprises 15 residues. The CDR3 is CASRPSGQQNTEAFF. In nucleotides, the CDR3 is TGTGCCAGCAGACCTTCGGGACAACAGAACACTGAAGCTTTCTTT.

The chain employs TRBV5-1 and TRBJ1-2, with 9 bases lining up with TRBD1. Germline values: CDR1 SGHRS, CDR2 YFSETQ. This CDR3 comprises 16 residues. Trimming cost V 0 bases and J 7 bases; bases outside gene matches: 10. CDR3 protein: CASSLGGTGTGLGYTF. Here the CDR3 DNA reads TGCGCCAGCAGCTTGGGGGGAACCGGGACAGGGCTTGGCTACACCTTC.

The CDR3 DNA is TGTGCCAGCAGTCGCTTTAGCGGGAGGACAGATCTCGAGCAGTACTTC. It encodes CASSRFSGRTDLEQYF. V is TRBV6-6 and J is TRBJ2-7; TRBD2 matches at 10 bases. V shed 5 bases, J shed 6 bases, and the junction held 13 bases outside the gene matches. The CDR3 runs to 16 residues. The V gene's germline CDR1 is MNHNY and CDR2 SVGAGI (reference sequence).

The CDR3 bases are TGTGCCAGCAGCCCCTGGGGGGGTGTTAATTCACCCCTCCACTTT. Its protein product is CASSPWGGVNSPLHF. The V gene is TRBV12-3 or TRBV12-4, the J gene TRBJ1-6; D is possibly TRBD1 (5 bases). V lost 6 bases and J 6 bases, leaving 15 bases between the germline ends. The CDR3 loop spans 15 amino acids.

The chain uses TRBV7-9 and TRBJ1-1, with 7 bases aligning to TRBD1. Germline CDR1 and CDR2: SEHNR and FQNEAQ (reference sequence). J was trimmed by 0 bases and V by 4 bases; bases with no gene match: 8. The length of the CDR3 is 16 residues. CDR3 sequence: CASSSDRAGLNTEAFF. CDR3 in DNA: TGTGCCAGCAGCTCCGACAGGGCAGGGCTGAACACTGAAGCTTTCTTT.

This clonotype showed up just a few times. The rearrangement joins TRBV5-1 to TRBJ1-6, with a tentative D call TRBD1 (6 bases). The CDR3 sequence is 13 residues long. From germline, CDR1 is SGHRS and CDR2 YFSETQ. Trimming shortened V by 0 bases and J by 13 bases, and 11 bases separated the two germline ends. The CDR3: CASSLVAGHPLHF. Here the CDR3 DNA reads TGCGCCAGCAGCTTGGTAGCGGGACACCCCCTCCACTTT.

This clonotype was picked up a small number of times. The chain employs TRBV4-3 and TRBJ2-7; D possibly uses TRBD1 or TRBD2 (6 bases each). Germline assignment: CDR1 LGHNA and CDR2 YSLEER. The V end lost 0 bases, the J end lost 0 bases, and 12 bases lay between the germline ends. The CDR3 has 16 amino acids. CDR3 amino acids: CASSQEGPGASYEQYF. The CDR3 coding sequence is TGCGCCAGCAGCCAAGAAGGCCCGGGGGCCTCCTACGAGCAGTACTTC.

The chain recombines TRBV10-3 with TRBJ2-5; 15 nucleotides line up with TRBD2. Germline assignment: CDR1 ENHRY and CDR2 SYGVKD. The CDR3 sequence is 19 residues long. V lost 6 bases, J lost 0 bases, and 11 bases stayed unmatched. CDR3 protein: CAISSGTSGGRVYQETQYF. CDR3 coding DNA: TGTGCCATCAGCTCCGGGACTAGCGGGGGGAGGGTATACCAAGAGACCCAGTACTTC.

This clonotype was detected a few times. The rearrangement uses TRBV11-2 and TRBJ1-3; no definite D call. Germline CDR1 SGHAT, CDR2 FQNNGV. The CDR3 extends over 18 amino acids. Trimming pared 6 bases from V and 0 bases from J, leaving 21 bases between. DNA for the CDR3: TGTGCCAGCAGGAGACTGAACCTCGGACGGCTCTCTGGAAACACCATATATTTT. The encoded protein is CASRRLNLGRLSGNTIYF. Together with reference TRBV11-2 and TRBJ1-3, the CDR3 gives the full variable domain: EAGVAQSPRYKIIEKRQSVAFWCNPISGHATLYWYQQILGQGPKLLIQFQNNGVVDDSQLPKDRFSAERLKGVDSTLKIQPAKLEDSAVYLCASRRLNLGRLSGNTIYFGEGSWLTVV.

The chain is built from TRBV7-2 and TRBJ2-1; D is uncertain. CDR3 size: 13 residues. CDR1 and CDR2 from the germline V gene are SGHTA and FQGNSA. Trimming took off 5 bases at V and 7 bases at J, with 12 bases between the two ends. CDR3 sequence: CASSPRRPNEQFF. Here the CDR3 DNA reads TGTGCCAGCAGCCCTCGGCGGCCGAATGAGCAGTTCTTC.

This clonotype was counted between two and nine times. This chain joins TRBV5-1 and TRBJ2-7, with D uncertain. The germline CDR1 and CDR2 sequences are SGHRS and YFSETQ. V shed 1 base and J shed 2 bases, with 7 bases lying between them. The CDR3 spans 13 residues. The CDR3 is CASSLTDTYEQYF. The DNA for the CDR3 is TGCGCCAGCAGCTTGACCGATACCTACGAGCAGTACTTC.

This clonotype has just a few counts. The CDR3 nucleotides read TGTGCCACCAGTGATTACGGACTAGCGCTGGAGACCCAGTACTTC. This sequence encodes CATSDYGLALETQYF. The chain links TRBV24-1 to TRBJ2-5; the match to TRBD2 covers 9 bases. The CDR3 runs to 15 residues. The V segment lost 2 bases and the J segment 5 bases; nucleotides outside the gene matches: 5. Germline V gives CDR1 KGHDR, CDR2 SFDVKD.

The rearrangement uses TRBV7-7 and TRBJ2-7; tentative D call: TRBD2 (6 bases). The V and J ends lost 0 bases and 3 bases respectively, with 12 bases between them. The CDR3 covers 15 residues. CDR1 and CDR2 (germline): SSHAT, FNYEAQ (reference sequence). CDR3: CASSLASGGNYEQYF. CDR3 in DNA: TGTGCCAGCAGCTTAGCGAGTGGAGGGAACTACGAGCAGTACTTC.

This clonotype turned up a few times. This chain links TRBV7-9 with TRBJ2-6; the D gene is possibly TRBD1 (5 bases). The germline gives CDR1 SEHNR, CDR2 FQNEAQ (reference sequence). The CDR3 extends over 14 amino acids. V was clipped by 9 bases and J by 4 bases, with 13 bases between them. Written as DNA, the CDR3 is TGTGCCAGGCGAAAGGGGCAGGGGGCCAACGTCCTGACTTTC. Protein product: CARRKGQGANVLTF.

The genes are TRBV29-1 and TRBJ2-3, with D perhaps matching TRBD2 (5 bases). The CDR3 consists of 14 residues. Per the germline V gene, CDR1 is SQVTM and CDR2 is ANQGSEA. Trimming cost V 6 bases and J 1 base, with 14 bases left between them. In DNA form, the CDR3 reads TGCAGCGTAGGACTTTATGGGGGCACAGATACGCAGTATTTT. Its translation: CSVGLYGGTDTQYF.

The rearrangement joins TRBV6-5 to TRBJ1-2, with D possibly matching TRBD1 (5 bases). Germline values: CDR1 MNHEY, CDR2 SVGAGI. Trimming stripped 0 bases from V and 3 bases from J, with 14 bases between. The CDR3 has 16 residues. The CDR3 loop reads CASSYSKSRVDYGYTF. Written as DNA, the CDR3 is TGTGCCAGCAGTTACTCGAAATCCAGGGTAGACTATGGCTACACCTTC.

The chain is built from TRBV24-1 and TRBJ1-2, with D possibly being TRBD1 (6 bases). The CDR3 is made up of 13 amino acids. V gave up 5 bases and J gave up 6 bases, with 12 bases separating them. Germline V gene data show CDR1 as KGHDR and CDR2 as SFDVKD. The CDR3 sequence: CATSGPGVDGYTF. The DNA for the CDR3 is TGTGCCACCAGTGGGCCAGGGGTTGATGGCTACACCTTC.

This chain uses TRBV29-1 with TRBJ2-4; D not certain. Trimming left V 3 bases short and J 0 bases short, with 12 bases between. This CDR3 is 15 amino acids long. Germline lookup yields CDR1 SQVTM and CDR2 ANQGSEA. CDR3 residues: CSVEGLGGAKNIQYF. The CDR3 DNA reads TGCAGCGTTGAGGGTCTGGGTGGAGCCAAAAACATTCAGTACTTC.

This clonotype was found a few times. The rearrangement links TRBV7-9 to TRBJ2-2; D is uncertain. V lost 3 bases to trimming and J lost 8 bases, with 4 bases between them. Germline V lookup: CDR1 SEHNR, CDR2 FQNEAQ (reference sequence). This CDR3 is built from 11 residues. CDR3 residues: CASSLRGELFF. DNA of the CDR3: TGTGCCAGCAGCTTGAGAGGGGAGCTGTTTTTT.

This chain links TRBV14 with TRBJ1-6; D may be TRBD1 (5 bases). The V end was cut by 5 bases, the J end by 0 bases, with 8 bases between. Germline CDR1 reads SGHDN; CDR2 reads FVKESK. The CDR3 covers 15 residues. CDR3 sequence reads: CASSSTVSYNSPLHF. In DNA form, the CDR3 reads TGTGCCAGCAGCTCGACAGTCTCCTATAATTCACCCCTCCACTTT. Full variable domain (outside the CDR3, taken from reference TRBV14 and TRBJ1-6): EAGVTQFPSHSVIEKGQTVTLRCDPISGHDNLYWYRRVMGKEIKFLLHFVKESKQDESGMPNNRFLAERTGGTYSTLKVQPAELEDSGVYFCASSSTVSYNSPLHFGNGTRLTVT.

The gene calls are TRBV10-3 and TRBJ2-2; no firm D call. The germline CDR1 and CDR2 sequences are ENHRY and SYGVKD. Trimming stripped 5 bases from V and 3 bases from J, with 16 bases between. The CDR3 has 16 amino acids. The CDR3 reads CAISKEHAIDTGELFF. CDR3 DNA sequence: TGTGCCATCAGTAAGGAACATGCAATCGACACCGGGGAGCTGTTTTTT.

This clonotype was found a few times. This rearrangement joins TRBV20-1 to TRBJ1-2; TRBD1 is a possible D gene (6 bases). This CDR3 is built from 13 residues. V shed 3 bases and J shed 2 bases, with 10 bases lying between them. CDR1 and CDR2 (germline): DFQATT, SNEGSKA (reference sequence). DNA for the CDR3: TGCAGTGCTAGTAACAGGGCGAACTATGGCTACACCTTC. This sequence encodes CSASNRANYGYTF.

V and J are TRBV4-1 and TRBJ1-6; D gene uncertain. Trimming shortened V by 4 bases and J by 7 bases, and 14 bases separated the two germline ends. The CDR3 totals 15 residues. Germline-derived CDR1 and CDR2 are MGHRA and YSYEKL. CDR3 sequence (DNA): TGCGCCAGCAGCCGGGAAGGGTCTTCAAATTCACCCCTCCACTTT. This encodes CASSREGSSNSPLHF.